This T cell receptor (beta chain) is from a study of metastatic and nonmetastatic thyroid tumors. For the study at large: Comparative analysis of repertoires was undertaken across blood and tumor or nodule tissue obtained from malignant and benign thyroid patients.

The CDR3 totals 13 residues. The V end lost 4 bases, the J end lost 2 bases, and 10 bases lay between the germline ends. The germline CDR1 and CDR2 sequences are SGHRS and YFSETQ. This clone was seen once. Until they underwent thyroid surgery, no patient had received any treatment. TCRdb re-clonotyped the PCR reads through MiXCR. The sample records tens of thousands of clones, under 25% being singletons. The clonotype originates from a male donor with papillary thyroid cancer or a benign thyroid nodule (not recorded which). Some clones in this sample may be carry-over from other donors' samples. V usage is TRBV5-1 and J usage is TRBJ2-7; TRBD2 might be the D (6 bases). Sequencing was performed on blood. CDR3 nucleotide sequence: TGCGCCAGCAGCGGGGCGGGGACCTACGAGCAGTACTTC. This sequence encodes CASSGAGTYEQYF.